The 29 T cell receptor beta chains in this list originate from one sample, sequenced in a study of early T cells in non-severe SARS-CoV-2 infection (dated by TCRdb to the early 2020s). Library method: 5' RACE. The sample was run on a NextSeq 500. TCRdb took the public reads, trimmed them with fastp at Q25, ran MiXCR for clone calling and kept in-frame beta chains. Every distinct CDR3 protein forms one entry, paired with its most common genes and DNA. The sample table holds approximately 80,000 distinct CDR3 sequences, of which around 12% were seen once. The ten most abundant clones make up about 3.5% of the sample. Material for sequencing was whole blood. The source of these receptors is an adult who was a healthcare worker with PCR-confirmed SARS-CoV-2 infection or an uninfected control (not recorded which).

This clonotype was counted many times. The chain joins TRBV29-1 to TRBJ1-5, with D uncertain. The CDR3 loop spans 12 amino acids. In germline, CDR1 is SQVTM, CDR2 ANQGSEA. V was clipped by 4 bases and J by 7 bases, with 11 bases between them. The CDR3 loop is CSVGEGGQPQHF. CDR3 sequence (DNA): TGCAGCGTTGGGGAAGGTGGACAGCCCCAGCATTTT. Drawing the rest from reference TRBV29-1 and TRBJ1-5, the complete variable domain is SAVISQKPSRDICQRGTSLTIQCQVDSQVTMMFWYRQQPGQSLTLIATANQGSEATYESGFVIDKFPISRPNLTFSTLTVSNMSPEDSSIYLCSVGEGGQPQHFGDGTRLSIL.

The V call is TRBV9, the J call TRBJ2-7, with TRBD2 identical over 8 bases. V lost 0 bases and J lost 6; bases outside the gene matches: 5. The CDR3 is made up of 14 amino acids. The germline V gene has CDR1 SGDLS and CDR2 YYNGEE. This chain's CDR3 is CASSVEGSGAEQYF. Written as DNA, the CDR3 is TGTGCCAGCAGCGTAGAGGGTAGCGGGGCCGAGCAGTACTTC. Drawing the rest from reference TRBV9 and TRBJ2-7, the complete variable domain is DSGVTQTPKHLITATGQRVTLRCSPRSGDLSVYWYQQSLDQGLQFLIQYYNGEERAKGNILERFSAQQFPDLHSELNLSSLELGDSALYFCASSVEGSGAEQYFGPGTRLTVT.

The chain is built from TRBV29-1 and TRBJ2-1; D ambiguous. The CDR3 is made up of 12 amino acids. The V end was cut by 1 base, the J end by 6 bases, with 7 bases between. Germline V CDR1 and CDR2: SQVTM, ANQGSEA. The CDR3 here is CSVEVNFNEQFF. The DNA of the CDR3 is TGCAGCGTTGAAGTGAACTTCAATGAGCAGTTCTTC.

This chain links TRBV7-3 with TRBJ2-1; D not resolved. From germline, CDR1 is SGHTA and CDR2 FQGTGA. The CDR3 length is 13 residues. V lost 2 bases to trimming and J lost 5 bases, with 7 bases between them. CDR3: CASSLGRNNEQFF. In DNA, the CDR3 is TGTGCCAGCAGCTTAGGGCGGAACAATGAGCAGTTCTTC.

At least ten counts were recorded for this clonotype. The chain has TRBV27 and TRBJ1-5; 7 positions agree with TRBD1. Germline V gene lookup returns CDR1 MNHEY and CDR2 SMNVEV (reference sequence). CDR3 length: 15 residues. J gave up 5 bases and V 2 bases, and 6 bases lay outside the gene matches. The CDR3 coding sequence is TGTGCCAGCAGTTTAGGTTGGGGGACAGATCAGCCCCAGCATTTT. Amino acid sequence: CASSLGWGTDQPQHF.

This clonotype was seen only a few times. The V gene is TRBV19, the J gene TRBJ2-7; possibly TRBD1 for D (6 bases). Germline V lookup: CDR1 LNHDA, CDR2 SQIVND (reference sequence). CDR3 length: 16 amino acids. Trimming removed 5 bases at V and 2 bases at J, with 19 bases between. CDR3 in amino acids: CASSSTGSLGTYEQYF. The DNA of the CDR3 is TGTGCCAGTAGTTCTACAGGGTCCCTTGGAACCTACGAGCAGTACTTC.

This clonotype was recorded a few times. The V gene is TRBV11-2, the J gene TRBJ2-7; a weak D match, TRBD1 (5 bases). V gave up 2 bases and J gave up 3 bases, with 14 bases separating them. Germline CDR1 reads SGHAT; CDR2 reads FQNNGV. The CDR3 totals 15 residues. CDR3 DNA: TGTGCCAGCAGCTTAACAGCAGGGCTCTACTACGAGCAGTACTTC. Protein: CASSLTAGLYYEQYF.

This rearrangement joins TRBV30 to TRBJ1-2; D might be TRBD1 (5 bases). Germline CDR1 GTSNPN, CDR2 SVGIG (reference sequence). The CDR3 runs 12 residues. The CDR3 nucleotides are TGTGCTCTGGGGGACGGCAACTATGGCTACACCTTC. It specifies CALGDGNYGYTF.

This clonotype was counted ten times or more. The chain's CDR3 is CASSPWNSRYQETQYF. In DNA form, the CDR3 reads TGTGCCAGCAGTCCCTGGAACTCCCGGTACCAAGAGACCCAGTACTTC. The V gene is TRBV27, the J gene TRBJ2-5; D gene unclear. The germline gives CDR1 MNHEY, CDR2 SMNVEV (reference sequence). Deletions cut 5 bases from V and 0 bases from J, with 16 bases between. The CDR3 extends over 16 amino acids.

CDR3 amino acids: CASSLDRVPREQYF. The CDR3 nucleotides are TGTGCCAGCAGTCTAGACAGGGTTCCTAGGGAGCAGTACTTC. This chain links TRBV28 with TRBJ2-7; 7 bases agree with TRBD1. Trimming removed 5 bases from V and 7 bases from J; junction bases left unmatched: 11. The germline gives CDR1 MDHEN, CDR2 SYDVKM. This CDR3 spans 14 amino acids.

This chain uses TRBV20-1 with TRBJ2-1; D is possibly TRBD1 or TRBD2 (5 bases each). V shed 0 bases and J shed 10 bases, with 16 bases lying between them. Germline V CDR1 and CDR2: DFQATT, SNEGSKA (reference sequence). CDR3 length: 14 residues. CDR3 in amino acids: CSARDRGLTREQFF. DNA for the CDR3: TGCAGTGCTAGAGATAGGGGTCTTACTAGAGAGCAGTTCTTC.

There are many counts of this clonotype. The chain links TRBV3-1 to TRBJ1-1, with D uncertain. Looked up from germline, CDR1 is LGHDT and CDR2 is YNNKEL (reference sequence). Trimming took 0 bases from V and 5 from J, leaving 10 bases between them. This CDR3 spans 14 amino acids. CDR3 coding DNA: TGTGCCAGCAGCCAAGATTGGGCGGGGACTGAAGCTTTCTTT. It encodes CASSQDWAGTEAFF.

The V gene is TRBV7-2, the J gene TRBJ1-1, with D maybe TRBD1 (6 bases). Germline values: CDR1 SGHTA, CDR2 FQGNSA. Between the trimmed V and J ends, which lost 4 bases and 4 bases, there was a span of 16 bases. The CDR3 runs 15 residues. In DNA form, the CDR3 reads TGTGCCAGCAGCTCTATCCCGGGGGCGGGCACTGAAGCTTTCTTT. Amino acid sequence: CASSSIPGAGTEAFF.

This clonotype was picked up many times. The genes are TRBV5-6 and TRBJ1-1, with D hard to call. Trimming removed 3 bases from V and 1 base from J, with 10 bases in between. Germline CDR1 is SGHDT and CDR2 is YYEEEE. The CDR3 is 14 amino acids. CDR3 loop: CASSSIGGNTEAFF. DNA for the CDR3: TGTGCCAGCAGCTCAATAGGAGGGAACACTGAAGCTTTCTTT.

This clonotype was counted ten times or more. DNA for the CDR3: TGTGCCAGCAGCTTAGACAATTACAATGAGCAGTTCTTC. Its translation: CASSLDNYNEQFF. This chain uses TRBV11-3 with TRBJ2-1; D ambiguous. The CDR3 has 13 amino acids. V lost 0 bases to trimming and J lost 4 bases, with 4 bases between them. Per the germline V gene, CDR1 is SGHNT and CDR2 is YENEEA.

The chain joins TRBV12-3 or TRBV12-4 to TRBJ2-1; the match to TRBD2 covers 8 bases. V trimming: 8 bases; J trimming: 0 bases; junction bases outside the gene matches: 9. The CDR3 loop spans 16 amino acids. This CDR3 reads CASGPGGRPSYNEQFF. Written as DNA, the CDR3 is TGTGCCAGCGGTCCGGGCGGGAGGCCCTCCTACAATGAGCAGTTCTTC.

The rearrangement links TRBV7-3 to TRBJ2-3; TRBD2 matches 13 bases. The trim removed 4 bases at V and 5 bases at J, leaving 6 bases unmatched. CDR1 and CDR2 from the germline V gene are SGHTA and FQGTGA. The CDR3 runs 16 residues. The CDR3 bases are TGTGCCAGCAGCTCACTAGCGGGAGGGCCAGGAGATACGCAGTATTTT. It yields the protein CASSSLAGGPGDTQYF.

The CDR3 spells CASSPGGDYGYTF. In nucleotides, the CDR3 is TGTGCCAGCAGCCCTGGAGGTGACTATGGCTACACCTTC. The chain has TRBV7-3 and TRBJ1-2, with no clear D. The CDR3 is made up of 13 amino acids. The V gene lost 5 bases and the J gene lost 3 bases, with 10 bases spanning the gap. In germline, CDR1 is SGHTA, CDR2 FQGTGA. The entire variable domain, with the rest obtained from reference TRBV7-3 and TRBJ1-2, is as follows: GAGVSQTPSNKVTEKGKYVELRCDPISGHTALYWYRQSLGQGPEFLIYFQGTGAADDSGLPNDRFFAVRPEGSVSTLKIQRTERGDSAVYLCASSPGGDYGYTFGSGTRLTVV.

The rearrangement joins TRBV29-1 to TRBJ2-2; 10 bases match TRBD2. The trim removed 7 bases at V and 4 bases at J, leaving 6 bases unmatched. Germline V gene data show CDR1 as SQVTM and CDR2 as ANQGSEA. CDR3 length equals 14 residues. Here the CDR3 DNA reads TGCAGCGCGCTAGGACTAGCGGTCACCGGGGAGCTGTTTTTT. Translating gives CSALGLAVTGELFF.

This clonotype was seen only a few times. The chain couples TRBV29-1 to TRBJ2-2, with TRBD2 as a possible D gene (6 bases). Trimming removed 0 bases from V and 4 bases from J, with 15 bases in between. CDR1 and CDR2 from the germline V gene are SQVTM and ANQGSEA. This CDR3 region has 16 residues. CDR3 region: CSVEDQRRAGTGELFF. CDR3 coding DNA: TGCAGCGTTGAAGATCAGCGGAGAGCGGGCACCGGGGAGCTGTTTTTT.

The rearrangement uses TRBV11-2 and TRBJ2-5; 9 bases are shared with TRBD2. Germline loops: CDR1 SGHAT, CDR2 FQNNGV. The CDR3 contains 15 residues. V shed 10 bases and J 3 bases; nucleotides not matched to a gene: 12. The CDR3 nucleotides read TGTGCCACCCAGGGGGAATTAGCGGGAGAAGAGACCCAGTACTTC. This translates into CATQGELAGEETQYF.

This clonotype was seen at least ten times. V is TRBV29-1 and J is TRBJ2-5; D gene ambiguous. Looked up from germline, CDR1 is SQVTM and CDR2 is ANQGSEA. V was pared by 3 bases and J by 4 bases, with 9 bases between. The CDR3 contains 12 residues. The CDR3 sequence is CSVDAASETQYF. The CDR3 DNA follows: TGCAGCGTTGATGCCGCTTCAGAGACCCAGTACTTC.

This sequence joins TRBV15 and TRBJ2-5, with 13 bases lining up with TRBD2. This CDR3 contains 18 residues. Unmatched junction bases numbered 6, after V lost 0 bases and J lost 2 bases. Germline lookup yields CDR1 LNHNV and CDR2 YYDKDF (reference sequence). CDR3: CATSREPTSGRGQETQYF. CDR3 coding DNA: TGTGCCACCAGCAGAGAACCTACTAGCGGGAGGGGTCAAGAGACCCAGTACTTC.

This clonotype occurred a few times. The chain recombines TRBV28 with TRBJ1-5; D is uncertain. CDR3 length equals 14 residues. Trimming took 2 bases from V and 3 from J, leaving 8 bases between them. CDR1 and CDR2 from the germline V gene are MDHEN and SYDVKM. CDR3 sequence reads: CASSLVGPNQPQHF. The CDR3 bases are TGTGCCAGCAGTTTAGTGGGCCCCAATCAGCCCCAGCATTTT.

A few counts support this clonotype. This rearrangement joins TRBV3-1 to TRBJ2-2; D uncertain. CDR1 and CDR2 from the germline V gene are LGHDT and YNNKEL (reference sequence). This CDR3 region has 13 residues. V was trimmed by 2 bases and J by 3 bases, leaving 4 bases between them. CDR3 coding DNA: TGTGCCAGCAGCCAAAGGTACACCGGGGAGCTGTTTTTT. Amino acid sequence: CASSQRYTGELFF.

The sample holds many counts of this clonotype. The rearrangement joins TRBV10-3 to TRBJ2-7; 10 bases are a match to TRBD1. The junction had 2 bases not matched to a gene; V was cut back by 2 bases and J by 4 bases. Germline CDR1 is ENHRY and CDR2 is SYGVKD. The CDR3 runs 14 residues. The CDR3 loop reads CAISERGQGYEQYF. The CDR3, as DNA: TGTGCCATCAGTGAGCGGGGACAGGGGTACGAGCAGTACTTC.

This clonotype was seen a handful of times. The chain combines TRBV5-4 with TRBJ2-3; TRBD2 matches at 15 bases. The germline gives CDR1 SGHNT, CDR2 YYREEE (reference sequence). The CDR3 totals 14 residues. V shed 4 bases, J shed 8 bases, and the junction held 2 bases outside the gene matches. The CDR3 loop reads CASSTGLAGGTQYF. The CDR3 DNA reads as TGTGCCAGCAGCACGGGACTAGCGGGAGGTACGCAGTATTTT.

Many counts were recorded for this clonotype. The gene calls are TRBV11-2 and TRBJ2-5; 11 bases are a match to TRBD2. Germline CDR1 SGHAT, CDR2 FQNNGV. The length of the CDR3 is 14 residues. V gave up 5 bases and J gave up 3 bases; unmatched junction bases: 2. CDR3 coding DNA: TGTGCCAGCAGCCGGGGACTAGCGGAAGAGACCCAGTACTTC. Encoded protein: CASSRGLAEETQYF.

The V call is TRBV12-3 or TRBV12-4, the J call TRBJ2-7; TRBD2 agrees at 10 bases. With 3 bases clipped from V and 0 bases from J, the junction kept 5 bases outside the gene matches. The CDR3 loop spans 16 amino acids. The CDR3 DNA follows: TGTGCCAGCAGTTTCCGAGGGACTAGCGACTCCTACGAGCAGTACTTC. Protein product: CASSFRGTSDSYEQYF.